This T cell receptor (beta chain) came from a study of shared clonotypes between healthy human individuals. Study in general: A donor's plate count was three for CD4 naive and three for CD4 memory; CD8 naive had two and CD8 memory one.

A CD45RA-negative memory subset and a CD45RA+ naive subset were separated from the CD4+ cells. There are a few counts of this clone. V lost 5 bases to trimming and J lost 3 bases; unmatched junction nucleotides: 3. The length of the CDR3 is 13 residues. Per germline, CDR1 MNHEY and CDR2 SVGAGI. Evenly divided among several immunoSEQ plates was the genomic DNA of each subset. Sequencing used immunoSEQ multiplex PCR; TCRdb keeps in-frame clones, though not all of them. The sample includes some 2,000,000 clones, 85% to 95% seen only once; the top ten take 0.13%. The receptor was derived from a man aged 18 to 30 in good health. Specimen: naive CD4+ T cells sorted from blood. Subset in this sample: CD45RA+ positively selected. The gene calls are TRBV6-5 and TRBJ1-2; 7 bases fit TRBD1. The CDR3 DNA follows: TGTGCCAGCAGTACCGGGACAGACTATGGCTACACCTTC. Protein product: CASSTGTDYGYTF.